This passage covers 21 T cell receptor beta chains from one sample sequenced in a study of blood T cell repertoires in COVID-19. Clones were read by immunoSEQ multiplex PCR, and TCRdb kept only the in-frame ones, dropping some. The sample holds about 59,000 clones, approximately 90% seen once. Sequenced: peripheral blood. These receptors all stem from a man of 80 years or more with acute or convalescent COVID-19.

The CDR3 sequence is CASSFNLAVRREQFF. The CDR3, as DNA: TGTGCCAGCAGCTTTAATCTAGCGGTCCGCAGGGAGCAGTTCTTC. The V call is TRBV7-2, the J call TRBJ2-1, with TRBD2 matching over 7 bases. The CDR3 has 15 amino acids. Germline-derived CDR1 and CDR2 are SGHTA and FQGNSA. The trim removed 3 bases at V and 10 bases at J, leaving 12 bases unmatched. Full variable domain (outside the CDR3, taken from reference TRBV7-2 and TRBJ2-1): GAGVSQSPSNKVTEKGKDVELRCDPISGHTALYWYRQSLGQGLEFLIYFQGNSAPDKSGLPSDRFSAERTGGSVSTLTIQRTQQEDSAVYLCASSFNLAVRREQFFGPGTRLTVL.

The chain employs TRBV7-8 and TRBJ1-4; D ambiguous. CDR1 is SGHVS, CDR2 FQNEAQ, per germline. With 2 bases removed from V and 7 bases from J, the gap between germline ends came to 17 bases. This CDR3 is 16 amino acids long. CDR3 DNA: TGTGCCAGCAGCTTATATTCAGGCGTGGAATCTGAAAAACTGTTTTTT. Translating gives CASSLYSGVESEKLFF.

The CDR3 DNA reads TGTGCCAGTAGCCCATCTAGCGCCCATACGGAGACCCAGTACTTC. It translates to CASSPSSAHTETQYF. The V and J genes are TRBV19 and TRBJ2-5; the D gene is possibly TRBD2 (6 bases). The germline V gene has CDR1 LNHDA and CDR2 SQIVND (reference sequence). V lost 6 bases to trimming and J lost 5 bases, with 19 bases between them. This CDR3 region has 15 residues.

The chain employs TRBV5-1 and TRBJ1-1, with D hard to call. CDR1 SGHRS and CDR2 YFSETQ come from the germline V gene. The V end lost 4 bases, the J end lost 1 base, and 17 bases lay between the germline ends. This CDR3 spans 16 amino acids. The CDR3 region is CASSLHSQVGNTEAFF. For the CDR3, the DNA is TGCGCCAGCAGCCTACACAGCCAAGTGGGGAACACTGAAGCTTTCTTT.

The gene calls are TRBV30 and TRBJ2-7, with D maybe TRBD1 (7 bases). Trimming shortened V by 8 bases and J by 1 base, and 12 bases separated the two germline ends. The CDR3 is 12 residues long. Germline-derived CDR1 and CDR2 are GTSNPN and SVGIG (reference sequence). CDR3 protein: CAGGDSSYEQYF. The CDR3 DNA sequence: TGTGCCGGAGGGGACAGTTCCTACGAGCAGTACTTC.

The chain has TRBV6-6 and TRBJ2-2; 7 positions match TRBD2. Germline V gene data show CDR1 as MNHNY and CDR2 as SVGAGI (reference sequence). V shed 5 bases and J 1 base; nucleotides not matched to a gene: 10. CDR3 size: 17 residues. CDR3 sequence: CASSQPPSGGNTGELFF. The CDR3 coding sequence is TGTGCCAGCAGTCAACCCCCCTCGGGGGGGAACACCGGGGAGCTGTTTTTT.

The chain is built from TRBV24-1 and TRBJ2-2, with TRBD1 matching over 7 bases. The CDR3 covers 14 residues. J lost 6 bases, V lost 4 bases, and 4 bases had no gene match. The V gene's germline CDR1 is KGHDR and CDR2 SFDVKD. Written as DNA, the CDR3 is TGTGCCACCAGTGACCGCGGACAGGCCGGGGAGCTGTTTTTT. This translates into CATSDRGQAGELFF.

This rearrangement joins TRBV18 to TRBJ1-1, with D perhaps matching TRBD1 (6 bases). The CDR3 contains 16 residues. Germline V lookup: CDR1 KGHSH, CDR2 LQKENI. Trimming removed 6 bases at V and 7 bases at J, with 24 bases between. In DNA form, the CDR3 reads TGTGCCAGCTCGCAGGGGAGGGTGCCTCTAGGAGGTGAAGCTTTCTTT. Translation: CASSQGRVPLGGEAFF.

The chain joins TRBV5-8 to TRBJ1-6; TRBD1 matches at 8 bases. With 0 bases clipped from V and 9 bases from J, the junction kept 8 bases outside the gene matches. The CDR3 contains 16 residues. Germline V gene sequence: CDR1 SGHTS, CDR2 YDEGEE. Here the CDR3 DNA reads TGTGCCAGCAGCTTGGGGACAGGGCCGAGAGTTTCACCCCTCCACTTT. This translates into CASSLGTGPRVSPLHF.

This chain joins TRBV7-9 and TRBJ1-4; no clear D gene. The CDR3 runs 15 residues. Germline CDR1 SEHNR, CDR2 FQNEAQ (reference sequence). Trimming removed 0 bases at V and 7 bases at J, with 12 bases between. CDR3 in amino acids: CASSLAGTGSEKLFF. CDR3 sequence (DNA): TGTGCCAGCAGCTTAGCGGGCACGGGGTCTGAAAAACTGTTTTTT.

This chain links TRBV7-9 with TRBJ2-5, with TRBD1 matching 7 bases. V dropped 5 bases and J dropped 5; count of bases not matched to a gene: 11. The germline CDR1 and CDR2 sequences are SEHNR and FQNEAQ (reference sequence). The CDR3 totals 15 residues. The CDR3: CASSADRQGMETQYF. For the CDR3, the DNA is TGTGCCAGCAGCGCAGACAGACAGGGAATGGAGACCCAGTACTTC.

V is TRBV27 and J is TRBJ2-7, with D possibly matching TRBD2 (6 bases). V was clipped by 5 bases and J by 3 bases, with 14 bases between them. The CDR3 sequence is 14 residues long. The V gene's germline CDR1 is MNHEY and CDR2 SMNVEV (reference sequence). CDR3 amino acids: CASSPGGQLYEQYF. The DNA of the CDR3 is TGTGCCAGCAGTCCCGGAGGGCAACTCTACGAGCAGTACTTC.

The CDR3 reads CASSETGFGQPQHF. The CDR3, as DNA: TGTGCCAGCAGTGAAACAGGGTTTGGGCAGCCCCAGCATTTT. The genes are TRBV6-1 and TRBJ1-5; possible D gene TRBD1, 6 bases. The ends were cut back, 2 bases at V and 7 bases at J, with 12 bases in the middle. This CDR3 contains 14 residues. Looked up from germline, CDR1 is MNHNS and CDR2 is SASEGT.

This clone showed up just a few times. The gene calls are TRBV5-5 and TRBJ2-7; 7 bases are a match to TRBD2. The V gene's germline CDR1 is SGHKS and CDR2 YYEKEE (reference sequence). The CDR3 contains 16 residues. The ends lost 0 bases at V and 2 bases at J; junction bases unmatched: 8. The CDR3 DNA reads as TGTGCCAGCAGCTTGGAGGGAGGGGCGAAGCCCTACGAGCAGTACTTC. It codes for CASSLEGGAKPYEQYF.

The V call is TRBV6-6, the J call TRBJ1-1; D possibly corresponds to TRBD1 (5 bases). Germline lookup yields CDR1 MNHNY and CDR2 SVGAGI (reference sequence). The V end was cut by 2 bases, the J end by 2 bases, with 12 bases between. The CDR3 totals 15 residues. As DNA, the CDR3 is TGTGCCAGCAGTTACAGTGGGGCGGGAAACACTGAAGCTTTCTTT. Amino acids: CASSYSGAGNTEAFF.

This clone is a singleton in its sample. This chain joins TRBV19 and TRBJ1-5, with TRBD1 matching 9 bases. Germline V gene sequence: CDR1 LNHDA, CDR2 SQIVND (reference sequence). The V and J ends lost 4 bases and 9 bases, in that order; junction bases with no gene match: 10. This CDR3 spans 15 amino acids. The chain's CDR3 is CASSTGTGYMRPQHF. CDR3 nucleotide sequence: TGTGCCAGTAGTACCGGGACAGGGTATATGCGGCCCCAGCATTTT.

The chain recombines TRBV19 with TRBJ2-2; D is uncertain. Germline loops: CDR1 LNHDA, CDR2 SQIVND (reference sequence). Deletions cut 0 bases from V and 1 base from J, with 12 bases between. This CDR3 spans 17 amino acids. The DNA for the CDR3 is TGTGCCAGTAGTATAGAAAGCTCCATAATGAACACCGGGGAGCTGTTTTTT. It codes for CASSIESSIMNTGELFF.

The chain carries TRBV28 and TRBJ1-5; TRBD1 agrees at 8 bases. The CDR3 extends over 15 amino acids. Per the germline V gene, CDR1 is MDHEN and CDR2 is SYDVKM. Trimming cost V 5 bases and J 2 bases; bases outside gene matches: 5. DNA for the CDR3: TGTGCCAGCAGTAATCAGGGGGCAGGCAATCAGCCCCAGCATTTT. Its protein product is CASSNQGAGNQPQHF. Drawing the rest from reference TRBV28 and TRBJ1-5, the complete variable domain is DVKVTQSSRYLVKRTGEKVFLECVQDMDHENMFWYRQDPGLGLRLIYFSYDVKMKEKGDIPEGYSVSREKKERFSLILESASTNQTSMYLCASSNQGAGNQPQHFGDGTRLSIL.

The chain couples TRBV7-2 to TRBJ2-5, with TRBD2 identical over 7 bases. The V gene end was trimmed by 5 bases and the J gene end by 4 bases; junction bases not matched to a gene: 10. The germline V gene encodes CDR1 SGHTA and CDR2 FQGNSA. CDR3 length equals 15 residues. The CDR3 sequence: CASSLGLGSTETQYF. DNA for the CDR3: TGTGCCAGCAGCCTCGGACTAGGATCCACAGAGACCCAGTACTTC.

The J gene is TRBJ2-1, the V gene TRBV24-1; D perhaps matches TRBD1 (5 bases). The V end lost 2 bases, the J end lost 5 bases, and 12 bases lay between the germline ends. CDR1 and CDR2 (germline): KGHDR, SFDVKD. There are 15 residues in the CDR3. The CDR3 loop is CATSDYYDRNNEQFF. As DNA, the CDR3 is TGTGCCACCAGTGATTACTACGACAGAAACAATGAGCAGTTCTTC.

The J gene is TRBJ1-5, the V gene TRBV19; D call uncertain. The germline CDR1 and CDR2 sequences are LNHDA and SQIVND (reference sequence). The CDR3 consists of 15 residues. Between the trimmed V and J ends, which lost 3 bases and 2 bases, there was a span of 11 bases. The CDR3 sequence: CASSIEGTGNQPQHF. CDR3 DNA sequence: TGTGCCAGTAGTATCGAGGGAACAGGCAATCAGCCCCAGCATTTT. Filled out from reference TRBV19 and TRBJ1-5, the complete variable domain reads DGGITQSPKYLFRKEGQNVTLSCEQNLNHDAMYWYRQDPGQGLRLIYYSQIVNDFQKGDIAEGYSVSREKKESFPLTVTSAQKNPTAFYLCASSIEGTGNQPQHFGDGTRLSIL.